The entry below gives a single TCR beta chain sequence along with its context. The target antigen is unknown. Per germline, CDR1 SGHVS and CDR2 FNYEAQ. Trimming left V 5 bases short and J 3 bases short, with 14 bases between. The CDR3 runs 14 residues. This sample was taken from a study of T cell responses to AZD1222 COVID-19 vaccine. Study conclusions and caveats: Seropositive at baseline were only a handful of AZD1222 recipients. Donors were largely white British and mainly female; clonal diversity was possibly underestimated.

Clones were read by immunoSEQ multiplex PCR, and TCRdb kept only the in-frame ones, dropping some. The table records just under 85,000 clones, about 82% of them present only once. This TCR derives from an adult in good health. The specimen comprised peripheral blood, sampled on day 0 of AZD1222 vaccination. The V gene is TRBV7-6, the J gene TRBJ2-7, with D tentatively TRBD1 or TRBD2 (5 bases each). CDR3 sequence: CASSLGDGNYEQYF. CDR3 in DNA: TGTGCCAGCAGCCTCGGGGACGGAAACTACGAGCAGTACTTC.